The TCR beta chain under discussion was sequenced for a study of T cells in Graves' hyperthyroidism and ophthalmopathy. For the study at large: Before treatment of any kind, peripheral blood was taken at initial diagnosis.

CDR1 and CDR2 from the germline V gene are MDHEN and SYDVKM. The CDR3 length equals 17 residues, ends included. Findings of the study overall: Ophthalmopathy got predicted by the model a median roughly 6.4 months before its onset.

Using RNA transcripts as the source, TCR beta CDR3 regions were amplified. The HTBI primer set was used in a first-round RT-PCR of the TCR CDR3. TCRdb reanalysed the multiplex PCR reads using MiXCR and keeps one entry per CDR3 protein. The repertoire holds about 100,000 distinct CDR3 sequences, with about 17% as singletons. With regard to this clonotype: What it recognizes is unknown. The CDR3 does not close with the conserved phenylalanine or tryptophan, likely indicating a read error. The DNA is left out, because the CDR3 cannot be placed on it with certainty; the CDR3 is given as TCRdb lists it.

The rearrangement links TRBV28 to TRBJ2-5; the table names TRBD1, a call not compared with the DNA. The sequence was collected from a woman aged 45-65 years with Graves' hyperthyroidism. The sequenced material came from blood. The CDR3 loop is CAGSFSLFPGTGFSKYV.